The T cell receptor beta chain described here comes from a study of cytomegalovirus exposure and HLA in healthy donors. It was with 60 Vbeta and 13 Jbeta primers that the PCR ran. Profiled with immunoSEQ multiplex PCR; TCRdb holds only in-frame clones, not every one. The table lists over 120,000 clones, around 73% of them singletons, with 2.5% to 3.5% in the top ten. Trimming removed 2 bases from V and 3 bases from J; junction bases left unmatched: 10. The CDR3 spans 18 residues. Germline V gene sequence: CDR1 SGHDT, CDR2 YYEEEE. This clonotype originated in a female donor in good health and CMV-seronegative. The V and J genes are TRBV5-6 and TRBJ1-6, with TRBD1 matching over 8 bases. Sequenced input: PBMCs. CDR3 residues: CASSFHPPRGLYNSPLHF. The CDR3, as DNA: TGTGCCAGCAGCTTCCACCCCCCCAGGGGGCTCTATAATTCACCCCTCCACTTT.